Listed here are 8 T cell receptor beta chains from one sample, sequenced in a study of blood T cell repertoires in COVID-19. Sequencing was performed with immunoSEQ multiplex PCR; in TCRdb, only in-frame clones are kept and a portion is missing. The sample has 350,000 or so clones, over 75% seen once. Sequenced material: PBMCs or T cells enriched from blood (not recorded which). The receptors here all came from a young woman who had recovered from COVID-19.

V and J are TRBV11-3 and TRBJ2-2, with 9 bases matching TRBD1. V trimming: 5 bases; J trimming: 1 base; junction bases outside the gene matches: 5. This CDR3 has 16 residues. Germline CDR1 is SGHNT and CDR2 is YENEEA. Written as DNA, the CDR3 is TGTGCCAGCAGCCTAGGGACAGGGTTGAACACCGGGGAGCTGTTTTTT. Its protein product is CASSLGTGLNTGELFF.

This clone was picked up a small number of times. This chain joins TRBV4-1 and TRBJ1-2, with TRBD1 matching over 9 bases. This CDR3 contains 14 residues. The V gene's germline CDR1 is MGHRA and CDR2 YSYEKL. J lost 5 bases, V lost 4 bases, and 5 bases had no gene match. The CDR3 nucleotides are TGCGCCAGCAGCCCGAACGACAGGGGGTATGGCTACACCTTC. Amino acids: CASSPNDRGYGYTF.

The gene calls are TRBV2 and TRBJ2-7, with 11 bases fitting TRBD1. The junction had 9 bases not matched to a gene; V was cut back by 8 bases and J by 6 bases. From germline, CDR1 is SNHLY and CDR2 FYNNEI. The length of the CDR3 is 14 residues. The CDR3 DNA sequence: TGTGCCAGCCAACATGGACAGGGGGCTGGCGAGCAGTACTTC. Translating it yields CASQHGQGAGEQYF. The complete variable domain, with remaining parts taken from reference TRBV2 and TRBJ2-7, reads EPEVTQTPSHQVTQMGQEVILRCVPISNHLYFYWYRQILGQKVEFLVSFYNNEISEKSEIFDDQFSVERPDGSNFTLKIRSTKLEDSAMYFCASQHGQGAGEQYFGPGTRLTVT.

The chain joins TRBV28 to TRBJ1-5, with a weak D call TRBD1 (6 bases). Trimming shortened V by 4 bases and J by 0 bases, and 16 bases separated the two germline ends. CDR1 and CDR2 from the germline V gene are MDHEN and SYDVKM. The CDR3 is 17 amino acids. The CDR3 nucleotides are TGTGCCAGCAGTTCGGACCGACAGGTTGGTAGCAATCAGCCCCAGCATTTT. Its protein is CASSSDRQVGSNQPQHF.

V and J are TRBV20-1 and TRBJ1-2, with 7 bases matching TRBD1. Germline V gene data show CDR1 as DFQATT and CDR2 as SNEGSKA (reference sequence). Germline trimming cut 7 bases from V and 2 bases from J; bases unmatched to any gene: 1. The CDR3 is 11 residues long. CDR3 in DNA: TGCAGTGGGGACAGAAACTATGGCTACACCTTC. This translates into CSGDRNYGYTF.

The V gene is TRBV27, the J gene TRBJ1-6; the D gene is possibly TRBD1 (6 bases). This CDR3 has 15 amino acids. Germline lookup yields CDR1 MNHEY and CDR2 SMNVEV (reference sequence). Trimming took 5 bases from V and 5 from J, leaving 13 bases between them. The CDR3 spells CASSPRPGDNSPLHF. The CDR3 DNA sequence: TGTGCCAGCAGTCCGAGGCCAGGGGATAATTCACCCCTCCACTTT.

This sequence joins TRBV15 and TRBJ1-5; 10 bases are a match to TRBD1. Trimming removed 3 bases from V and 4 bases from J; junction bases left unmatched: 9. The V gene's germline CDR1 is LNHNV and CDR2 YYDKDF (reference sequence). This CDR3 region has 17 residues. CDR3 amino acids: CATSSDRGLGGNQPQHF. The CDR3 nucleotides are TGTGCCACCAGCAGTGACAGGGGGCTAGGGGGGAATCAGCCCCAGCATTTT.

V usage is TRBV19 and J usage is TRBJ2-7, with TRBD1 matching over 7 bases. Germline CDR1 LNHDA, CDR2 SQIVND (reference sequence). CDR3 size: 15 residues. V shed 4 bases and J 3 bases; nucleotides not matched to a gene: 9. The CDR3 region is CASSTPGQTNYEQYF. The CDR3 region has the DNA TGTGCCAGTAGTACCCCGGGACAGACAAACTACGAGCAGTACTTC.